This T cell receptor (beta chain) was sequenced for a study of blood T cells in healthy people across ages. Study in general: The capture of about one barcoded beta molecule per two T cells was achieved by template switching.

It was with a sample-barcoded 5' primer and a J-beta primer mix that a second PCR of about 6 to 12 cycles was run. Carrying 12 random nucleotides, a template-switch adaptor labeled each individual cDNA molecule. TCRdb re-derived calls from the 5' RACE reads in MiXCR, one entry per CDR3 protein. The sample includes 550,000 to 750,000 distinct CDR3 sequences, roughly 21% of them seen just once. After removal of 4 bases from V and 3 bases from J, the junction contained 12 bases not matched to a gene. Germline loops: CDR1 LGHDT, CDR2 YNNKEL (reference sequence). CDR3 length: 17 residues. The clonotype was recovered from a man between 65 and 85 years old in good health. What was sequenced was blood. The chain links TRBV3-1 to TRBJ2-4; 7 bases are shared with TRBD2. The CDR3 region is CASSPARGSLGKNIQYF. The CDR3 DNA reads as TGTGCCAGCAGCCCCGCCCGCGGGAGTCTAGGCAAAAACATTCAGTACTTC.